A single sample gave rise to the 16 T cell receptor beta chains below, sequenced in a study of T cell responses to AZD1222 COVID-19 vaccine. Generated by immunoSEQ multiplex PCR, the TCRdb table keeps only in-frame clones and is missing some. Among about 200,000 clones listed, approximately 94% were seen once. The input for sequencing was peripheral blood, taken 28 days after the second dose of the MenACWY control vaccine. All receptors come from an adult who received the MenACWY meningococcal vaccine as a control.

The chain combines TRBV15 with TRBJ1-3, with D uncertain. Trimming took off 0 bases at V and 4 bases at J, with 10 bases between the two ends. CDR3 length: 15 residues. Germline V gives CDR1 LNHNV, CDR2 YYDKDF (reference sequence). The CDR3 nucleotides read TGTGCCACCAGCAGAGATCGAGCCGAGGGAAACACCATATATTTT. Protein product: CATSRDRAEGNTIYF.

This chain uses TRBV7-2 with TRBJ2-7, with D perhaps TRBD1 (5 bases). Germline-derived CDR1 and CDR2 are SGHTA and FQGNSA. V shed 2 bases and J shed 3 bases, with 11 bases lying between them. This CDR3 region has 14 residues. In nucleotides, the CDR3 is TGTGCCAGCAGCTTAAGCACCAGGGACTACGAGCAGTACTTC. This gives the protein CASSLSTRDYEQYF.

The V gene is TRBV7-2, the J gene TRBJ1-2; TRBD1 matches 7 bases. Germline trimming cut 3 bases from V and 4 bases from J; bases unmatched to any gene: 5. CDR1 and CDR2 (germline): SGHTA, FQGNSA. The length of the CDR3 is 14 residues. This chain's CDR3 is CASSLPGTAYGYTF. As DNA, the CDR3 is TGTGCCAGCAGCTTGCCCGGGACAGCCTATGGCTACACCTTC.

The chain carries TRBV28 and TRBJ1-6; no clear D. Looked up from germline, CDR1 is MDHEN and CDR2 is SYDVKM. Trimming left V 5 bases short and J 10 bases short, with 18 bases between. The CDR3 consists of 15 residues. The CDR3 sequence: CASSVMVTGKSPLHF. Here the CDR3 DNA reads TGTGCCAGCAGTGTCATGGTTACGGGGAAGTCACCCCTCCACTTT.

CDR3 nucleotides: TGTGCCAGCAGCCTCGGACCCTTGAACACTGAAGCTTTCTTT. As protein: CASSLGPLNTEAFF. This sequence joins TRBV7-3 and TRBJ1-1; D gene ambiguous. The V gene lost 5 bases and the J gene lost 0 bases, with 10 bases spanning the gap. Germline V CDR1 and CDR2: SGHTA, FQGTGA. The CDR3 loop spans 14 amino acids. The full variable domain, completed using reference TRBV7-3 and TRBJ1-1, is GAGVSQTPSNKVTEKGKYVELRCDPISGHTALYWYRQSLGQGPEFLIYFQGTGAADDSGLPNDRFFAVRPEGSVSTLKIQRTERGDSAVYLCASSLGPLNTEAFFGQGTRLTVV.

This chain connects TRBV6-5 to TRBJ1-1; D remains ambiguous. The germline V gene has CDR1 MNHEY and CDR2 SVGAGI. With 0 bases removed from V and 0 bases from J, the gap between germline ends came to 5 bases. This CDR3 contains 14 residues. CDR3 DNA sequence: TGTGCCAGCAGTTACTCTGCGTTGAACACTGAAGCTTTCTTT. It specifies CASSYSALNTEAFF.

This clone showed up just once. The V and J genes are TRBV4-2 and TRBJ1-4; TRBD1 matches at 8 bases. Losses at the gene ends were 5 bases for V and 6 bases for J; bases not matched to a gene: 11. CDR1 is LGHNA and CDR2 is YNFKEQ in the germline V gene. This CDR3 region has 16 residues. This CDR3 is CASSSVRDRRYEKLFF. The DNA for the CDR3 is TGTGCCAGCAGCAGTGTTAGGGACAGGAGATATGAAAAACTGTTTTTT.

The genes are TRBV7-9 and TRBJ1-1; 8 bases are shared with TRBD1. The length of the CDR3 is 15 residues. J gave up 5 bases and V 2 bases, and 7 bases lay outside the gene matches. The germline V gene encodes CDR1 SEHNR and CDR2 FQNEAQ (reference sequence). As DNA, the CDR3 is TGTGCCAGCAGCTTATTTGGCACAGGGGGGACTGAAGCTTTCTTT. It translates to CASSLFGTGGTEAFF.

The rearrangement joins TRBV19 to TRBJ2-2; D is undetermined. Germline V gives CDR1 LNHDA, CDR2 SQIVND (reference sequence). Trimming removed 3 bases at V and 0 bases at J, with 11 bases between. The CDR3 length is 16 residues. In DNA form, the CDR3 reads TGTGCCAGTAGTATCTCTCCACCCCCGAACACCGGGGAGCTGTTTTTT. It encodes CASSISPPPNTGELFF.

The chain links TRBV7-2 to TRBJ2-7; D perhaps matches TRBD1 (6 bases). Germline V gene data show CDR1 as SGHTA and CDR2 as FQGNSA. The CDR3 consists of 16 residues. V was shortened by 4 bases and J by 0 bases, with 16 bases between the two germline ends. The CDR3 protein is CASSSEGGRSSYEQYF. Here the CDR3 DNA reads TGTGCCAGCAGCTCAGAAGGGGGACGGAGCTCCTACGAGCAGTACTTC.

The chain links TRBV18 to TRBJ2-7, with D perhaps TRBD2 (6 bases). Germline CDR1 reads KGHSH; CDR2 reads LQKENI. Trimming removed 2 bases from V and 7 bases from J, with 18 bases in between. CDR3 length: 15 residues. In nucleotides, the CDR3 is TGTGCCAGCTCACCATCTGGCGATCCCGCGGGGGAGCAGTACTTC. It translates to CASSPSGDPAGEQYF.

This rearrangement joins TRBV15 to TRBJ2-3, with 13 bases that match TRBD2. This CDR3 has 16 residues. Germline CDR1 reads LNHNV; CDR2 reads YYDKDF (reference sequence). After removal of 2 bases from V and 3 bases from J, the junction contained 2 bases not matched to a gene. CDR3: CATSRLLAGGTDTQYF. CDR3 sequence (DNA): TGTGCCACCAGCAGATTACTAGCGGGAGGGACAGATACGCAGTATTTT.

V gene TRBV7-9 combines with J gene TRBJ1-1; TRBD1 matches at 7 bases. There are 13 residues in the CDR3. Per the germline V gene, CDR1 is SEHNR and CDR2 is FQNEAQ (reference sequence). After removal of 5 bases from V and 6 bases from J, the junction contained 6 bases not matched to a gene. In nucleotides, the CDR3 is TGTGCCAGCAGCCGAGACAGGGACTCTGAAGCTTTCTTT. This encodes CASSRDRDSEAFF.

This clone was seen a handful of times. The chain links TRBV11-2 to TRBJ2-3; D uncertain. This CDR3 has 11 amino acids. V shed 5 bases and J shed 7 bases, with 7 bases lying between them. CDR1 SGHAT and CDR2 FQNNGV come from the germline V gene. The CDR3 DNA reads TGTGCCAGCAGCCCCGGGTATACGCAGTATTTT. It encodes CASSPGYTQYF. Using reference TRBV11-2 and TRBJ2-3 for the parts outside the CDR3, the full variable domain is EAGVAQSPRYKIIEKRQSVAFWCNPISGHATLYWYQQILGQGPKLLIQFQNNGVVDDSQLPKDRFSAERLKGVDSTLKIQPAKLEDSAVYLCASSPGYTQYFGPGTRLTVL.

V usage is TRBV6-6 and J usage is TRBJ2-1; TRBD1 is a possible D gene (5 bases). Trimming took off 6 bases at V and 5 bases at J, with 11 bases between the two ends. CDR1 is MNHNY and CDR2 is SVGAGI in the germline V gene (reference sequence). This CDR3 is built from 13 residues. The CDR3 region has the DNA TGTGCCAGCAGCGTACAGGTTGACAATGAGCAGTTCTTC. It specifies CASSVQVDNEQFF.

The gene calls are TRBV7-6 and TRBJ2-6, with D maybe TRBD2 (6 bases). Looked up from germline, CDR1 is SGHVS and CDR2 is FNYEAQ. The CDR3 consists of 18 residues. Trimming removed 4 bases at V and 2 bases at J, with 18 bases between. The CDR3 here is CASSWSPGLPTGANVLTF. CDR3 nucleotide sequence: TGTGCCAGCAGCTGGTCACCGGGACTGCCGACTGGGGCCAACGTCCTGACTTTC.